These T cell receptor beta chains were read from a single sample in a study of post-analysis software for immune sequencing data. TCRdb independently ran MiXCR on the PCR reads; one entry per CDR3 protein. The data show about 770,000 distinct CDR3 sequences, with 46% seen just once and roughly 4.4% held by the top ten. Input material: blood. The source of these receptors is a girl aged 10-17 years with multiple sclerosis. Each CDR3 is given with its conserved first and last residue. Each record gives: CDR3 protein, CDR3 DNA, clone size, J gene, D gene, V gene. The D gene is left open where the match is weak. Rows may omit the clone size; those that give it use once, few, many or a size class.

CASSLYLAGGQETQYF	TGTGCCAGCAGTTTATATCTAGCGGGAGGACAAGAGACCCAGTACTTC	.	TRBJ2-5	TRBD2	TRBV12-3/TRBV12-4
CASSQDSASWGPNTF	TGTGCCAGCAGCCAAGATTCGGCTTCTTGGGGACCTAACACCTTC	few	TRBJ1-2	.	TRBV3-1
CASSLGAGLDSPLHF	TGTGCCAGCAGTTTAGGGGCAGGGCTTGATTCACCCCTCCACTTT	once	TRBJ1-6	.	TRBV27
CASSQEGQREANYEQYF	TGCGCCAGCAGCCAAGAGGGGCAGCGGGAGGCAAACTACGAGCAGTACTTC	.	TRBJ2-7	TRBD2	TRBV4-1
CASSADRGHGYTF	TGCGCCAGCAGTGCGGACAGGGGACATGGCTACACCTTC	few	TRBJ1-2	TRBD1	TRBV10-1
CASSLAQDRGRGYTF	TGTGCCAGCAGCTTAGCGCAGGACAGGGGGCGAGGCTACACCTTC	.	TRBJ1-2	TRBD1	TRBV7-8
CATRQGTVPEAFF	TGTGCCACCCGACAGGGAACGGTCCCTGAAGCTTTCTTT	.	TRBJ1-1	TRBD1	TRBV4-2
CASSYEGGQGGGEQFF	TGTGCCAGCAGTTACGAGGGAGGACAGGGAGGCGGGGAGCAGTTCTTC	once	TRBJ2-1	TRBD1	TRBV6-2/TRBV6-3
CASSPNGGGDTQYF	TGTGCCAGCAGCCCCAATGGGGGCGGGGATACGCAGTATTTT	few	TRBJ2-3	.	TRBV7-2
CASSSPVGWGLNEQFF	TGTGCCAGCAGCTCACCGGTGGGGTGGGGGCTCAATGAGCAGTTCTTC	few	TRBJ2-1	.	TRBV11-2
CSSSLVGGRGNIQYF	TGTTCCAGCAGCTTAGTAGGTGGGAGGGGGAACATTCAGTACTTC	few	TRBJ2-4	.	TRBV7-9
CASSGRGGAVDEQFF	TGTGCCAGCAGCGGACGAGGGGGCGCGGTTGATGAGCAGTTCTTC	.	TRBJ2-1	TRBD1	TRBV7-9
CASSPYPTGGEQYF	TGTGCCAGCAGCCCTTACCCGACTGGGGGAGAGCAGTACTTC	.	TRBJ2-7	.	TRBV11-2
CASSLGGNHSPLHF	TGTGCCAGCAGTCTAGGGGGAAATCATTCACCCCTCCACTTT	few	TRBJ1-6	.	TRBV12-3/TRBV12-4
CASSLAGVEAQYF	TGTGCCAGCAGCTTAGCCGGCGTTGAGGCCCAGTACTTC	.	TRBJ2-5	.	TRBV7-9
CASSKTGYGYTF	TGTGCCAGCAGTAAGACAGGGTACGGCTACACCTTC	.	TRBJ1-2	TRBD1	TRBV12-3/TRBV12-4
CASSFGRAGGRETQYF	TGTGCCAGCAGCTTTGGTCGAGCGGGAGGGCGGGAGACCCAGTACTTC	.	TRBJ2-5	TRBD2	TRBV7-2
CASSLAVRGNEQFF	TGTGCCAGCAGTTTGGCCGTACGAGGCAATGAGCAGTTCTTC	.	TRBJ2-1	.	TRBV12-3/TRBV12-4
CASSPSGLAHNEQFF	TGCGCCAGCAGCCCTTCGGGACTAGCGCATAATGAGCAGTTCTTC	few	TRBJ2-1	TRBD2	TRBV9
CASSLTEPRRDQPQHF	TGTGCCAGCAGCTTGACAGAGCCCAGGCGGGATCAGCCCCAGCATTTT	.	TRBJ1-5	.	TRBV7-2
CASSQGDGTAYEQYF	TGCGCCAGCAGCCAAGGGGATGGGACCGCCTACGAGCAGTACTTC	few	TRBJ2-7	.	TRBV4-1
CSVFTGQGGREQYF	TGCAGCGTTTTTACGGGACAGGGGGGTCGAGAGCAGTACTTC	.	TRBJ2-5	TRBD1	TRBV29-1
CASSPGGVPSNEQFF	TGTGCCAGCAGCCCCGGGGGGGTCCCGTCCAATGAGCAGTTCTTC	.	TRBJ2-1	TRBD2	TRBV7-8
CASSLGAGGANEQFF	TGCGCCAGCAGCTTGGGCGCGGGAGGGGCGAATGAGCAGTTCTTC	.	TRBJ2-1	TRBD2	TRBV5-1
CASSSGQGWSDTQYF	TGTGCCAGCAGCTCTGGACAGGGATGGTCAGATACGCAGTATTTT	few	TRBJ2-3	TRBD1	TRBV7-9
CASSLVGQGAEGYTF	TGTGCCAGCAGCTTAGTGGGACAGGGGGCGGAAGGCTACACCTTC	.	TRBJ1-2	TRBD1	TRBV7-2
CASSIGVRGKPDTQYF	TGTGCCAGCAGTATAGGGGTCCGAGGCAAGCCAGATACGCAGTATTTT	.	TRBJ2-3	.	TRBV28
CASSPTGTQQETQYF	TGTGCCAGCAGCCCCACCGGGACACAACAAGAGACCCAGTACTTC	.	TRBJ2-5	.	TRBV6-6
CASSQGAKEQYF	TGTGCCAGCAGCCAGGGGGCTAAGGAGCAGTACTTC	.	TRBJ2-7	TRBD1	TRBV7-2
CASSSRTGDGYTF	TGTGCCAGCAGCTCCAGGACTGGGGATGGCTACACCTTC	few	TRBJ1-2	.	TRBV13
CSAREGIGTSAYSTDTRYF	TGCAGTGCTAGAGAGGGTATTGGGACTAGCGCATATAGCACAGATACGCGGTATTTT	.	TRBJ2-3	TRBD2	TRBV20-1
CASTNQGSVSNQPQHF	TGTGCCAGCACCAACCAGGGTTCGGTTAGCAATCAGCCCCAGCATTTT	once	TRBJ1-5	.	TRBV6-6
CASSSHRSYNEQFF	TGTGCCAGCAGCTCCCACAGGAGCTACAATGAGCAGTTCTTC	few	TRBJ2-1	.	TRBV7-9
CASSLVGDRPSYEQYF	TGTGCCAGCAGTCTCGTGGGGGACAGGCCGTCCTACGAGCAGTACTTC	few	TRBJ2-7	TRBD1	TRBV27
CASSEALRGLRAETQYF	TGTGCCAGCAGTGAAGCGCTAAGGGGTCTTAGGGCGGAGACCCAGTACTTC	.	TRBJ2-5	.	TRBV6-1
CASSQAPGTREETQYF	TGTGCCAGCAGCCAAGCACCCGGGACTAGAGAAGAGACCCAGTACTTC	.	TRBJ2-5	TRBD2	TRBV14
CASSPWTGGDGNTEAFF	TGTGCCAGCAGTCCTTGGACAGGGGGCGACGGGAACACTGAAGCTTTCTTT	.	TRBJ1-1	TRBD1	TRBV27
CASSHGTSGTLWGEQYF	TGTGCCAGCAGTCATGGGACTAGCGGGACGCTCTGGGGGGAGCAGTACTTC	.	TRBJ2-5	TRBD2	TRBV28
CSVPRTGGHLAKNIQYF	TGCAGCGTCCCGCGGACAGGGGGACATCTAGCCAAAAACATTCAGTACTTC	.	TRBJ2-4	TRBD1	TRBV29-1
CAISEGLAGLDIQYF	TGTGCCATCAGTGAGGGGCTAGCGGGTCTGGACATTCAGTACTTC	few	TRBJ2-4	TRBD2	TRBV10-3
CASSQDPGDDYGYTF	TGCGCCAGCAGCCAAGACCCAGGAGACGACTATGGCTACACCTTC	.	TRBJ1-2	.	TRBV4-1
CASSVGGLSTDTQYF	TGTGCCAGCAGCGTAGGTGGGCTTAGCACAGATACGCAGTATTTT	.	TRBJ2-3	.	TRBV9
CSAAVAGVRNTQYF	TGCAGTGCCGCGGTAGCGGGAGTACGGAATACGCAGTATTTT	.	TRBJ2-3	TRBD2	TRBV20-1
CASSLIPGKTQETQYF	TGTGCCAGCAGCTTAATCCCGGGGAAAACCCAAGAGACCCAGTACTTC	.	TRBJ2-5	.	TRBV7-8
CASSFPGQEAFF	TGTGCCAGCAGTTTTCCGGGACAGGAAGCTTTCTTT	few	TRBJ1-1	TRBD1	TRBV27
CSRTGTAQETQYF	TGCAGCAGAACCGGGACAGCACAAGAGACCCAGTACTTC	.	TRBJ2-5	TRBD1	TRBV20-1
CASSTGASGTSTDTQYF	TGTGCCAGCAGCACGGGGGCTAGCGGGACTAGCACAGATACGCAGTATTTT	.	TRBJ2-3	TRBD2	TRBV27
CASSELTEGYGYTF	TGTGCCAGCAGTGAATTGACGGAGGGGTATGGCTACACCTTC	few	TRBJ1-2	.	TRBV25-1
CASSQAGVSYEQYF	TGTGCCAGCAGCCAAGCAGGGGTTTCCTACGAGCAGTACTTC	many	TRBJ2-7	.	TRBV4-2
CASSFVAGGAYEQYF	TGTGCCAGCAGCTTCGTAGCGGGGGGTGCCTACGAGCAGTACTTC	.	TRBJ2-7	TRBD2	TRBV7-2
CSVSGQETHYGYTF	TGCAGCGTTTCGGGACAGGAGACCCACTATGGCTACACCTTC	.	TRBJ1-2	TRBD1	TRBV29-1
CSASDERNTEAFF	TGCAGTGCTTCGGACGAGAGGAACACTGAAGCTTTCTTT	few	TRBJ1-1	.	TRBV20-1
CASSYQLGEETQYF	TGTGCCAGCAGTTACCAGTTAGGGGAAGAGACCCAGTACTTC	few	TRBJ2-5	.	TRBV6-5